The entry that follows covers one T cell receptor (beta chain) sequence. The antigen remains unidentified. The sample is drawn from a study of T cells in Graves' hyperthyroidism and ophthalmopathy. Notes on the study in general: By a 13 V-J model, ophthalmopathy was set apart from stable hyperthyroidism.

Amplification yielded TCR beta CDR3 regions, with RNA transcripts as the source. Carried out on the TCR CDR3, a first-round RT-PCR used the HTBI primer set. One entry per CDR3 protein results from TCRdb running MiXCR on the multiplex PCR reads. This table holds 750,000 to 950,000 distinct CDR3 sequences, 35% to 40% found once. The specimen was blood. This receptor was obtained from a man between 18 and 29 years old with Graves' hyperthyroidism.

CDR3 DNA sequence: TGTGCCAGTAGTGGCGGGGGTACCGGGGGATACGAGCAGTACTTC. Translated: CASSGGGTGGYEQYF. The chain uses TRBV19 and TRBJ2-7; TRBD2 aligns across 7 bases. CDR1 is LNHDA and CDR2 is SQIVND in the germline V gene (reference sequence). CDR3 size: 15 residues. J lost 4 bases, V lost 5 bases, and 11 bases had no gene match.